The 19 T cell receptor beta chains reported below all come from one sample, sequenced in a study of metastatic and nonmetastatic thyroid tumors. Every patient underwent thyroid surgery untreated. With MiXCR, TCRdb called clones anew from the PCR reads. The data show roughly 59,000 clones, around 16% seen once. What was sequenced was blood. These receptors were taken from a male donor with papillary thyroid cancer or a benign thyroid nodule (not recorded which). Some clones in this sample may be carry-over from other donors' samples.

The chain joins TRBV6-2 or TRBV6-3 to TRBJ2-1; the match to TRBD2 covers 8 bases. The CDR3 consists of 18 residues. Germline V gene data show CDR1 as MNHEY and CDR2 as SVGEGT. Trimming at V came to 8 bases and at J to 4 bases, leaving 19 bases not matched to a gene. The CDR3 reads CASALSRLSSGSYNEQFF. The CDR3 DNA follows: TGTGCCAGCGCCCTCAGCCGACTCTCCAGCGGGAGTTACAATGAGCAGTTCTTC.

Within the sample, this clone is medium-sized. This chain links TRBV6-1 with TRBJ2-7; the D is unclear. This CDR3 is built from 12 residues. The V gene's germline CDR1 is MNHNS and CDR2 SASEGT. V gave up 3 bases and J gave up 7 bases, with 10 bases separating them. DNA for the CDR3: TGTGCCAGCAGTGAGAGAAGTCGGGAGCAGTACGTC. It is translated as CASSERSREQYV.

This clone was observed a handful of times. The CDR3 DNA reads TGTGCCAGCGGGGGGACTAGGGTTGCACCCTACGAGCAGTACTTC. This translates into CASGGTRVAPYEQYF. The chain carries TRBV2 and TRBJ2-7, with 8 bases fitting TRBD2. The CDR3 runs 15 residues. Germline trimming cut 8 bases from V and 2 bases from J; bases unmatched to any gene: 11. Germline CDR1 reads SNHLY; CDR2 reads FYNNEI.

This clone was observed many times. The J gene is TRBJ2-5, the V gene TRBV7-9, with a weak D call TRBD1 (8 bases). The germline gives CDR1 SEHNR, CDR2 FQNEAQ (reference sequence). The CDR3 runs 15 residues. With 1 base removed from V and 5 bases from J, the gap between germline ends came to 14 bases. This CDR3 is CASSLGTGGEETQYF. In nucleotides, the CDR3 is TGTGCCAGCAGCTTAGGCACAGGGGGGGAGGAGACCCAGTACTTC.

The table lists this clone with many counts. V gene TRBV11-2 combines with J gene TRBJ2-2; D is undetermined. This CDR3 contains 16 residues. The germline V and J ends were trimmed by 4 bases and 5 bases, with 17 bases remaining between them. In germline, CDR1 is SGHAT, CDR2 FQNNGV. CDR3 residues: CASSSRSTATTGELFF. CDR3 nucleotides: TGTGCCAGCAGCTCGCGAAGCACGGCGACGACCGGGGAGCTGTTTTTT.

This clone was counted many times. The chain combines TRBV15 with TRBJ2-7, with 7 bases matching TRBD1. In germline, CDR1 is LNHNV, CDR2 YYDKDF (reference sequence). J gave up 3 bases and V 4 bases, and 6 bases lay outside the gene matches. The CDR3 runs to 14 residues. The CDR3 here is CATSKGGQLYEQYF. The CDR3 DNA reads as TGTGCCACCAGCAAAGGGGGACAGCTCTACGAGCAGTACTTC.

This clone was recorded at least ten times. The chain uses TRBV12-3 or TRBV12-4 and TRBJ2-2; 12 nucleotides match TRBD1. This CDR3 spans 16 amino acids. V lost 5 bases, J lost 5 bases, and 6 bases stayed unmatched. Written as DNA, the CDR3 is TGTGCCAGCAGTCCGGGGACAGGGGGCCAGACCGGGGAGCTGTTTTTT. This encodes CASSPGTGGQTGELFF.

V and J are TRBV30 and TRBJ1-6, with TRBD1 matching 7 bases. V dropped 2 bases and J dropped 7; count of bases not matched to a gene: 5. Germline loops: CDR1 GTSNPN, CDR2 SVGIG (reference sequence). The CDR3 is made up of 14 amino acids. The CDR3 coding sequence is TGTGCCTGGAGTTTTGGGACAGCCAATTCACCCCTCCACTTT. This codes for CAWSFGTANSPLHF.

CDR3 residues: CASSLVPGHYEQYF. The DNA for the CDR3 is TGTGCCAGCAGCCTTGTACCGGGACACTACGAGCAGTACTTC. This rearrangement joins TRBV14 to TRBJ2-7; weak D call: TRBD1 (6 bases). Trimming stripped 4 bases from V and 3 bases from J, with 13 bases between. Germline loops: CDR1 SGHDN, CDR2 FVKESK. The CDR3 extends over 14 amino acids. The entire variable domain, with the rest obtained from reference TRBV14 and TRBJ2-7, is as follows: EAGVTQFPSHSVIEKGQTVTLRCDPISGHDNLYWYRRVMGKEIKFLLHFVKESKQDESGMPNNRFLAERTGGTYSTLKVQPAELEDSGVYFCASSLVPGHYEQYFGPGTRLTVT.

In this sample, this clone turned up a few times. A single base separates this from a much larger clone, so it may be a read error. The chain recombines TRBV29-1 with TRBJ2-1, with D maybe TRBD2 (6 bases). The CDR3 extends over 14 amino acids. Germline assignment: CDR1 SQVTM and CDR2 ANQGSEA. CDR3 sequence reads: CIVEGRRAYNEQFF. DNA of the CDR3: TGCATCGTTGAAGGGAGGCGTGCGTACAATGAGCAGTTCTTC.

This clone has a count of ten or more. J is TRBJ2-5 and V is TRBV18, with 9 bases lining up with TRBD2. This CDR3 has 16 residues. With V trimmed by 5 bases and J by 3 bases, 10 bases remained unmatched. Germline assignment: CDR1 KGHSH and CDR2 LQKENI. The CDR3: CASSTGVGLAKETQYF. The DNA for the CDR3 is TGTGCCAGCTCAACAGGAGTCGGACTAGCGAAAGAGACCCAGTACTTC. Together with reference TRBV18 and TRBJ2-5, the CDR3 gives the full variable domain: NAGVMQNPRHLVRRRGQEARLRCSPMKGHSHVYWYRQLPEEGLKFMVYLQKENIIDESGMPKERFSAEFPKEGPSILRIQQVVRGDSAAYFCASSTGVGLAKETQYFGPGTRLLVL.

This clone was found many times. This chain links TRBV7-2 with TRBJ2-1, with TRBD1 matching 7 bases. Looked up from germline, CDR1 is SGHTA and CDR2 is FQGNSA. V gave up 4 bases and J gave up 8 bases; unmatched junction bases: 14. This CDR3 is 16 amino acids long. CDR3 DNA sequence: TGTGCCAGCAGCTCCTATGGGGGTTACAGGGGATATGAGCAGTTCTTC. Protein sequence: CASSSYGGYRGYEQFF.

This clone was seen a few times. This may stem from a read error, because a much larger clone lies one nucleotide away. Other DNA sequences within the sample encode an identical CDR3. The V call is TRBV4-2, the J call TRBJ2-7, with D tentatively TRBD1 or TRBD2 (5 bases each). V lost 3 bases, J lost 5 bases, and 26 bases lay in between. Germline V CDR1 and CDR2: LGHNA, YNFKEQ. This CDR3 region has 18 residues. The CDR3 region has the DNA TGTGCCAGCAGCCAGGAATACAACAACGCGTATATGGGGGACGAGCAGTACTTC. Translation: CASSQEYNNAYMGDEQYF.

This chain's CDR3 is CATSHPLLTDNYYGYTF. CDR3 bases: TGTGCCACCAGCCACCCTCTCCTGACAGATAATTACTATGGCTACACCTTC. The chain uses TRBV15 and TRBJ1-2; TRBD1 might be the D (5 bases). CDR1 is LNHNV, CDR2 YYDKDF, per germline (reference sequence). The CDR3 is made up of 17 amino acids. V dropped 5 bases and J dropped 3 bases, with 22 bases sitting between them. The variable domain in full, completed from reference TRBV15 and TRBJ1-2, reads DAMVIQNPRYQVTQFGKPVTLSCSQTLNHNVMYWYQQKSSQAPKLLFHYYDKDFNNEADTPDNFQSRRPNTSFCFLDIRSPGLGDTAMYLCATSHPLLTDNYYGYTFGSGTRLTVV.

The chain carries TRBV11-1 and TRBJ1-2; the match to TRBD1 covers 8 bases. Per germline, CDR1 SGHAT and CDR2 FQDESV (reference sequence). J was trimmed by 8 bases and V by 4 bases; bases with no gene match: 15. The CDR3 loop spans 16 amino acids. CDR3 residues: CASSSRDRTFLGGYTF. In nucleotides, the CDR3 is TGTGCCAGCAGCTCCCGGGACAGGACCTTTTTGGGAGGCTACACCTTC.

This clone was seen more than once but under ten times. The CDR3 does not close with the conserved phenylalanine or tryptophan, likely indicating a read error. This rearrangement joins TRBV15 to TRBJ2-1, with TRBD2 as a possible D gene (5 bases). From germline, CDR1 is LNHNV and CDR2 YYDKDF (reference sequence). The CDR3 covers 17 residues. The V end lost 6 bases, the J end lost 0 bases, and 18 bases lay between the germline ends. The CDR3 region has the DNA TGTGCCACCAGTAGTGCTAGCTGTCAAACCTCCTACAATGAGCAGTTCCTC. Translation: CATSSASCQTSYNEQFL.

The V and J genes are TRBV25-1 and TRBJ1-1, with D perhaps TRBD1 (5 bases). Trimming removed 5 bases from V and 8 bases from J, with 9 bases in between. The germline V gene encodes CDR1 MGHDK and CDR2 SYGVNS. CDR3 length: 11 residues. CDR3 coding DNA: TGTGCCAGCAGTCGGCAGGGAGAAGCTTTCTTT. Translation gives CASSRQGEAFF.

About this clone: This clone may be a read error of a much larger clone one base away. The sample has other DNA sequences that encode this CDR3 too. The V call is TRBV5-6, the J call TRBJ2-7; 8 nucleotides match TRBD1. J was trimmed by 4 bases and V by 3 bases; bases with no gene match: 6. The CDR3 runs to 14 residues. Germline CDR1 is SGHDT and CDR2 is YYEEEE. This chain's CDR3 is CASSSGQGLYEQYF. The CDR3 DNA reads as TGTGCCAGCAGCTCCGGACAGGGACTGTACGAGCAGTACTTC.

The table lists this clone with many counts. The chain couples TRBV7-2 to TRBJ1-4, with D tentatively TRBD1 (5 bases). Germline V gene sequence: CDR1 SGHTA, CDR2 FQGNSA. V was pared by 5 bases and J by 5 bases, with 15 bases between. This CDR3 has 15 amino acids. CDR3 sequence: CASSLRGGGNEKLFF. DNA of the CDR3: TGTGCCAGCAGCCTGCGGGGGGGAGGGAATGAAAAACTGTTTTTT.